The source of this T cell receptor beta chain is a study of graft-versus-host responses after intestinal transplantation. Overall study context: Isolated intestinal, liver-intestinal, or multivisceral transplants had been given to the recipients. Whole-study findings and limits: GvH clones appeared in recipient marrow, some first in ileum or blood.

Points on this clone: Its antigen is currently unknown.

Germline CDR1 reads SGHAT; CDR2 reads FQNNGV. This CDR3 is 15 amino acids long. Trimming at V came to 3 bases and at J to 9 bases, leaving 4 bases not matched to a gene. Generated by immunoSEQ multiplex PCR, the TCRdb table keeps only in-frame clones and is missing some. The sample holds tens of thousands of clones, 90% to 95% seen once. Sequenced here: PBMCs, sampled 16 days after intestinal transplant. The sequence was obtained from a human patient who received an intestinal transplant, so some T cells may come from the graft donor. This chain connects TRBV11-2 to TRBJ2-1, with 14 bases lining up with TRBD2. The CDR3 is CASSLGLAGDGEQFF. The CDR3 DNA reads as TGTGCCAGCAGCTTGGGACTAGCGGGAGACGGTGAGCAGTTCTTC.